This TCR beta chain originates from a study of cytomegalovirus exposure and HLA in healthy donors. A note on this clone: Its antigen is undetermined.

Germline V gene data show CDR1 as LGHNT and CDR2 as FRNRAP. V shed 6 bases and J shed 2 bases, with 10 bases lying between them. There are 13 residues in the CDR3. General study findings and limits: The authors later found HLA-associated TCR beta chains more clonally expanded than equally common others.

The PCR employed 60 Vbeta primers together with 13 Jbeta primers. TCRdb keeps only in-frame clones here, not all; method: immunoSEQ multiplex PCR. The table lists approximately 180,000 clones. The gene calls are TRBV12-5 and TRBJ2-5; D might be TRBD1 (6 bases). Sample: PBMCs. This TCR derives from a man aged 30 to 39 in good health and CMV-seronegative. The chain's CDR3 is CASGGDIQETQYF. CDR3 DNA sequence: TGTGCTAGTGGGGGGGACATACAAGAGACCCAGTACTTC.